This section outlines one T cell receptor beta chain sequence together with its context. Its antigen is as yet unknown. This sample was taken from a study of regulatory T cells in long-lasting Graves disease. The V end was cut by 0 bases, the J end by 6 bases, with 7 bases between. The CDR3 extends over 12 amino acids. Germline values: CDR1 SGHRS, CDR2 YFSETQ. As for time point: persistent/refractory GD, antithyroid drugs over 5 years with positive TRAb. Making the TCR library involved RNA that had been extracted from PBMCs. It was an endocrinology department in Xi'an, China, that provided the patients. Arm-PCR of CDR3 regions and iRepertoire HTBI primers were used to build TCR beta libraries. MiXCR was run by TCRdb on the multiplex PCR reads, yielding one entry per CDR3 protein. The sample includes a few hundred thousand distinct CDR3 sequences, roughly 21% of them seen just once. Study-wide findings and caveats: TRBV28, TRBJ1-2 and TRBJ2-5 emerged as the favored segments in persistent disease. For persistent Graves' patients, TCR diversity was lower than for newly diagnosed ones. The persistent group shared roughly 2,700 public clonotypes, more than the 950 to 1,000 shared by new patients.

The gene calls are TRBV5-1 and TRBJ2-7; no clear D. Sequenced here: peripheral blood mononuclear cells (PBMCs), sampled when the disease was refractory, from a patient treated with antithyroid drugs. This sequence originates from a female donor with Graves disease. The CDR3 nucleotides read TGCGCCAGCAGCTTGGTTTCTACCGAGCAGTACTTC. Amino acid sequence: CASSLVSTEQYF.